What follows is one T cell receptor (beta chain) and its context. Repertoires were generated with immunoSEQ multiplex PCR, while TCRdb's copy carries only in-frame clones and drops some. The repertoire holds 300,000 to 450,000 clones, with around 92% as singletons. The length of the CDR3 is 15 residues. The V and J ends lost 1 base and 8 bases, in that order; junction bases with no gene match: 2. Germline V lookup: CDR1 MDHEN, CDR2 SYDVKM. The sample is drawn from a study of blood T cell repertoires in COVID-19. Background on the study: Italy, Spain and the United States were the sources of the convalescent and acute COVID-19 samples.

The sample taken for sequencing was peripheral blood. This TCR came from a woman in her twenties or thirties with COVID-19, enrolled during active disease. This chain links TRBV28 with TRBJ1-4, with 12 positions matching TRBD1. CDR3 nucleotide sequence: TGTGCCAGCAGTTTATCCGGGACAGGGGGCGAAAAACTGTTTTTT. Protein: CASSLSGTGGEKLFF.